The 5 T cell receptor beta chains below come from one sample, sequenced in a study of post-analysis software for immune sequencing data. Overall study results and limits: Included in a set of roughly five TRBV segments more frequent in patients than controls were TRBV5-6, TRBV5-1 and TRBV20-1.

Antigens for these TCRs are unknown. Prepared TCR beta cDNA libraries contained unique molecular identifiers. TCRdb reprocessed the PCR reads via MiXCR and lists one record per CDR3 protein. The table includes 800,000 to 950,000 distinct CDR3 sequences, approximately 53% detected once. Sequenced material: blood. The receptors originated from a girl between 5 and 17 years old with multiple sclerosis.

This clonotype has just a few counts. The chain is built from TRBV29-1 and TRBJ1-2, with D maybe TRBD1 (5 bases). V lost 0 bases, J lost 5 bases, and 22 bases lay in between. This CDR3 region has 17 residues. The germline gives CDR1 SQVTM, CDR2 ANQGSEA. The CDR3 loop is CSVEDRPIGAKPYGYTF. CDR3 DNA sequence: TGCAGCGTTGAAGATCGTCCGATCGGGGCAAAACCGTATGGCTACACCTTC. Filled out from reference TRBV29-1 and TRBJ1-2, the complete variable domain reads SAVISQKPSRDICQRGTSLTIQCQVDSQVTMMFWYRQQPGQSLTLIATANQGSEATYESGFVIDKFPISRPNLTFSTLTVSNMSPEDSSIYLCSVEDRPIGAKPYGYTFGSGTRLTVV.

The chain couples TRBV5-1 to TRBJ2-4; 7 bases fit TRBD1. Near its end, the DNA agrees better with TRBJ2-7, so the J call may be wrong. Germline V gene sequence: CDR1 SGHRS, CDR2 YFSETQ. This CDR3 is built from 14 residues. The CDR3 loop reads CASSLGQEVHEQYF. The DNA of the CDR3 is TGCGCCAGCAGCCTAGGACAGGAAGTACACGAGCAGTACTTC.

V gene TRBV19 combines with J gene TRBJ2-1; D is possibly TRBD2 (6 bases). Deletions cut 6 bases from V and 13 bases from J, with 13 bases between. The V gene's germline CDR1 is LNHDA and CDR2 SQIVND (reference sequence). CDR3 length: 11 amino acids. CDR3 loop: CASRSGTSQFF. In nucleotides, the CDR3 is TGTGCCAGTAGATCGGGGACTTCCCAGTTCTTC.

The table lists this clonotype with a count of one. This sequence joins TRBV7-2 and TRBJ2-7, with 11 bases that match TRBD2. Per germline, CDR1 SGHTA and CDR2 FQGNSA. The CDR3 extends over 16 amino acids. The trim removed 5 bases at V and 4 bases at J, leaving 10 bases unmatched. CDR3 coding DNA: TGTGCCAGCAGCGCTAATATAGCGGGGGGGCCATACGAGCAGTACTTC. Protein sequence: CASSANIAGGPYEQYF.

The sample holds a few counts of this clonotype. The V gene is TRBV7-3, the J gene TRBJ1-2; 7 bases agree with TRBD1. V was pared by 5 bases and J by 4 bases, with 4 bases of the junction left unmatched. Germline loops: CDR1 SGHTA, CDR2 FQGTGA. CDR3 length equals 13 residues. Written as DNA, the CDR3 is TGTGCCAGCAGCCCCGGGACAGTCTATGGCTACACCTTC. Protein sequence: CASSPGTVYGYTF.